This passage covers 8 T cell receptor beta chains from one sample sequenced in a study of T cell repertoires in aging, cancer and after chemotherapy. Multiplex touch-down PCR with TRB-A/B primers amplified rearranged V-D-J TRB sequences. MiXCR, applied by TCRdb to the multiplex PCR reads, yields one record per CDR3 protein. Of around 12,000 distinct CDR3 sequences listed, around 23% are singletons. Peripheral blood genomic DNA, not sorted cells or RNA, was the template. Sequencing was performed on blood. All receptors come from a human donor in good health.

This chain links TRBV5-4 with TRBJ1-1, with a possible D match to TRBD1 (6 bases). This CDR3 has 17 residues. The germline V and J ends were trimmed by 3 bases and 0 bases, with 18 bases remaining between them. Germline CDR1 and CDR2: SGHNT and YYREEE (reference sequence). The CDR3 DNA follows: TGTGCCAGCAGCTACTCTTCGGGGGGCCGGATGAACACTGAAGCTTTCTTT. The encoded protein is CASSYSSGGRMNTEAFF.

Note on this clonotype: At one boundary the junction diverges from the germline segment, which might be a read error. This chain uses TRBV7-2 with TRBJ2-3; no definite D call. The CDR3 length is 14 residues. CDR1 is SGHTA and CDR2 is FQGNSA in the germline V gene. CDR3 DNA: TGTGCTAGCAGCTTAGTTGCCAACACAGATACGCAGTATTTT. This encodes CASSLVANTDTQYF.

This chain uses TRBV12-3 or TRBV12-4 with TRBJ2-7; 8 nucleotides agree with TRBD2. This CDR3 contains 15 residues. The junction had 11 bases not matched to a gene; V was cut back by 6 bases and J by 4 bases. This CDR3 is CASRPNSGAGYEQYF. As DNA, the CDR3 is TGTGCCAGCAGGCCGAATAGCGGGGCGGGATACGAGCAGTACTTC.

This clonotype has at least ten counts. The rearrangement uses TRBV6-5 and TRBJ2-1, with D tentatively TRBD1 (6 bases). There are 13 residues in the CDR3. Trimming took off 2 bases at V and 11 bases at J, with 13 bases between the two ends. The germline V gene has CDR1 MNHEY and CDR2 SVGAGI. CDR3 residues: CASSYPGTTKQFF. The CDR3 coding sequence is TGTGCCAGCAGTTACCCCGGGACAACCAAGCAGTTCTTC.

This clonotype was found many times. This chain uses TRBV27 with TRBJ2-7; no clear D. Trimming removed 6 bases from V and 1 base from J, with 10 bases in between. The CDR3 length is 13 residues. CDR1 MNHEY and CDR2 SMNVEV come from the germline V gene (reference sequence). The CDR3 DNA is TGTGCCAGCAGGCGTCAGGTGTCCTACGAGCAGTACTTC. Residues: CASRRQVSYEQYF.

V and J are TRBV4-1 and TRBJ2-1, with 9 bases identical to TRBD1. Germline-derived CDR1 and CDR2 are MGHRA and YSYEKL. Trimming at V came to 1 base and at J to 5 bases, leaving 6 bases not matched to a gene. This CDR3 contains 16 residues. Here the CDR3 DNA reads TGCGCCAGCAGCCAAGGGGGACAGGGTCGTGACAATGAGCAGTTCTTC. This encodes CASSQGGQGRDNEQFF.

By share, this clonotype counts as medium-sized. The V and J genes are TRBV27 and TRBJ1-2; D unclear. V was trimmed by 2 bases and J by 1 base, leaving 5 bases between them. The CDR3 totals 13 residues. Germline loops: CDR1 MNHEY, CDR2 SMNVEV (reference sequence). CDR3 sequence reads: CASSLDNNYGYTF. The CDR3 bases are TGTGCCAGCAGTTTAGACAATAACTATGGCTACACCTTC.

This clonotype was seen only a few times. The rearrangement joins TRBV7-2 to TRBJ1-2; no reliable D call. CDR3 size: 14 residues. Germline V gene lookup returns CDR1 SGHTA and CDR2 FQGNSA. V was shortened by 2 bases and J by 3 bases, with 10 bases between the two germline ends. For the CDR3, the DNA is TGTGCCAGCAGCTTAATCGGCACCTACTATGGCTACACCTTC. Translation gives CASSLIGTYYGYTF. Complete variable domain (other parts from reference TRBV7-2 and TRBJ1-2): GAGVSQSPSNKVTEKGKDVELRCDPISGHTALYWYRQSLGQGLEFLIYFQGNSAPDKSGLPSDRFSAERTGGSVSTLTIQRTQQEDSAVYLCASSLIGTYYGYTFGSGTRLTVV.